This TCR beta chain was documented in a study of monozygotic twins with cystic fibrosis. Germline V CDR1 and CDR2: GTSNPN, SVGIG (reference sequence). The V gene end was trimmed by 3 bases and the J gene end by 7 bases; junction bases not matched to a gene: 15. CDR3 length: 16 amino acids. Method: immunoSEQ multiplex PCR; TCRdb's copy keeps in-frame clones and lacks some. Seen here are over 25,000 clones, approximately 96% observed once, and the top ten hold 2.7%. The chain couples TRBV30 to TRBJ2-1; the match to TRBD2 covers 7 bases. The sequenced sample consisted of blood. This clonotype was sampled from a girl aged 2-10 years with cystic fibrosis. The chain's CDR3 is CAWRVKGIAGLNEQFF. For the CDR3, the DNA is TGTGCCTGGAGAGTTAAGGGAATAGCGGGCTTAAATGAGCAGTTCTTC.